This record covers a single T cell receptor (beta chain). Using immunoSEQ multiplex PCR, the repertoire was profiled, and TCRdb retains in-frame clones only, with some absent. This table has under 350,000 clones, around 90% appearing once. Donors in Cohort 3 counted as recovered after two negative PCRs, clearance, or symptom resolution. These data are taken from a study of blood T cell repertoires in COVID-19. For the study at large: From T cells, B-cell-depleted T cells, or PBMCs came the material, which was cDNA or gDNA.

V lost 1 base and J lost 1, with 22 bases in between. The CDR3 runs to 19 residues. Germline V gene lookup returns CDR1 SGHRS and CDR2 YFSETQ. This receptor was obtained from a woman in her thirties or forties who had recovered from COVID-19. Sequencing input: PBMCs or T cells enriched from blood (not recorded which). The chain combines TRBV5-1 with TRBJ2-3; no firm D call. Here the CDR3 reads CASSLTHSLHVLGTDTQYF. The DNA for the CDR3 is TGCGCCAGCAGCTTGACTCATTCTCTCCACGTCCTAGGCACAGATACGCAGTATTTT.